The clone carrying this T cell receptor (beta chain) was recorded a few times. Its antigen is not identified. Each TCR beta cDNA library carried unique molecular identifiers. TCRdb reprocessed the PCR reads with MiXCR, giving one entry per CDR3 protein. The repertoire holds 380,000 or so distinct CDR3 sequences, with about a third as singletons. These data originate in a study of post-analysis software for immune sequencing data. The study, taken as a whole, reports: There was significantly lower normalized Chao1 diversity in multiple sclerosis patients than in controls. A handful of TRBV segments were more frequent in patients than controls; TRBV5-6, TRBV5-1 and TRBV20-1 belonged to this group.

This CDR3 is built from 17 residues. V lost 2 bases and J lost 0, with 14 bases in between. Source material: blood. The gene calls are TRBV12-3 or TRBV12-4 and TRBJ2-4; D gene ambiguous. The source of this sequence is a girl aged 10 to 17 with multiple sclerosis. CDR3 DNA sequence: TGTGCCAGCAGTTTACTGGCAGGCCCGCTAGCCAAAAACATTCAGTACTTC. Protein sequence: CASSLLAGPLAKNIQYF.